This T cell receptor (beta chain) stems from a study of Ad26.COV2.S vaccination and SARS-CoV-2 variants. Study conclusions and caveats: It was vaccine recipients, not placebo recipients, who had the higher spike-specific TCR breadth.

This clone was counted once. Its antigen is currently unknown. Germline V gene sequence: CDR1 SGHTA, CDR2 FQGNSA. V lost 4 bases to trimming and J lost 3 bases; unmatched junction nucleotides: 10. This CDR3 comprises 16 residues. Method: immunoSEQ multiplex PCR; TCRdb's copy keeps in-frame clones and lacks some. Among 85,000 to 95,000 clones listed, under 90% were seen once. This receptor was taken from a human donor who had recovered from COVID-19. Material: peripheral blood, obtained after recovery from COVID-19. This chain uses TRBV7-2 with TRBJ2-7, with 9 bases lining up with TRBD2. The CDR3 region has the DNA TGTGCCAGCAGCTCCCCGGGCGGGAGGGATGGCTACGAGCAGTACTTC. Translation: CASSSPGGRDGYEQYF. The full variable domain, rest sourced from reference TRBV7-2 and TRBJ2-7, is GAGVSQSPSNKVTEKGKDVELRCDPISGHTALYWYRQSLGQGLEFLIYFQGNSAPDKSGLPSDRFSAERTGGSVSTLTIQRTQQEDSAVYLCASSSPGGRDGYEQYFGPGTRLTVT.